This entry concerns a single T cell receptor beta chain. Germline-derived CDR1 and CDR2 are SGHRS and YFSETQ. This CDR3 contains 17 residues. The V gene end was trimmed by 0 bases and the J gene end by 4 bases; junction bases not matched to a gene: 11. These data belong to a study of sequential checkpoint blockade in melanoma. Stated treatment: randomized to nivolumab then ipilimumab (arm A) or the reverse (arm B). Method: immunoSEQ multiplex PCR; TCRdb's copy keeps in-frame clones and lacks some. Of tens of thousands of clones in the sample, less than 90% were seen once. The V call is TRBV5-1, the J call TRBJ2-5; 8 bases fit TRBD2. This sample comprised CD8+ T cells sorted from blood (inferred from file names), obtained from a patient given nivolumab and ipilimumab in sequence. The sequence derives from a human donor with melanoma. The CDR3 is CASSLDAQVAGTETQYF. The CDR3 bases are TGCGCCAGCAGCTTGGATGCCCAAGTAGCGGGGACAGAGACCCAGTACTTC.